This TCR beta chain was captured by sequencing in a study of response to subunit inactivated influenza vaccine. TCRdb processed the RT-PCR reads anew with MiXCR; each CDR3 protein has one entry. The sample includes around 710,000 distinct CDR3 sequences, over 11% of them seen just once. At least ten counts were recorded for this clonotype. This clonotype was sampled from a man in his fifties who received an inactivated influenza vaccine. This sample comprised PBMCs from blood, obtained less than 15 days before vaccination.

The CDR3 sequence is CATSRVGGLAGLEQYF. CDR3 bases: TGTGCCACCAGCAGAGTGGGAGGACTAGCGGGACTCGAGCAGTACTTC. The chain couples TRBV15 to TRBJ2-7; 12 bases are shared with TRBD2. Germline V gene sequence: CDR1 LNHNV, CDR2 YYDKDF (reference sequence). Trimming cost V 1 base and J 6 bases; bases outside gene matches: 7. CDR3 size: 16 residues. Supplemented by reference TRBV15 and TRBJ2-7, the full variable domain reads DAMVIQNPRYQVTQFGKPVTLSCSQTLNHNVMYWYQQKSSQAPKLLFHYYDKDFNNEADTPDNFQSRRPNTSFCFLDIRSPGLGDTAMYLCATSRVGGLAGLEQYFGPGTRLTVT.